These T cell receptor beta chains were read from a single sample in a study of blood T cells in healthy people across ages. TCRdb re-derived calls from the 5' RACE reads in MiXCR, one entry per CDR3 protein. The table lists more than 800,000 distinct CDR3 sequences, 40% to 45% of them singletons. The material sequenced was blood. Receptors were obtained from a woman aged 60 to 75 in good health. CDR3s include the opening cysteine and the closing phenylalanine or tryptophan. Each record gives: D gene, V gene, J gene, CDR3 length, clone size, CDR3 protein, CDR3 DNA. The D gene is left open where the match is weak. A clone size is listed for some rows: how often the clone was seen (once, few, many), or a class if it is expanded.

D gene: NA; V gene: TRBV7-9; J gene: TRBJ2-7; CDR3 length: 14; clone size: NA; CDR3 protein: CASSLSSALDEQYF; CDR3 DNA: TGTGCCAGCAGCCTAAGTTCAGCCCTTGACGAGCAGTACTTC
D gene: NA; V gene: TRBV27; J gene: TRBJ1-2; CDR3 length: 14; clone size: NA; CDR3 protein: CASSPPTGNYGYTF; CDR3 DNA: TGTGCCAGCAGTCCCCCGACAGGAAACTATGGCTACACCTTC
D gene: TRBD2; V gene: TRBV5-5; J gene: TRBJ2-7; CDR3 length: 15; clone size: NA; CDR3 protein: CASSTGAGGSYEQYF; CDR3 DNA: TGTGCCAGCAGCACAGGTGCGGGAGGGTCCTACGAGCAGTACTTC
D gene: NA; V gene: TRBV7-2; J gene: TRBJ1-5; CDR3 length: 14; clone size: NA; CDR3 protein: CASNPGPGGQPQHF; CDR3 DNA: TGTGCCAGCAACCCGGGGCCAGGAGGTCAGCCCCAGCATTTT
D gene: TRBD2; V gene: TRBV3-1; J gene: TRBJ2-4; CDR3 length: 19; clone size: NA; CDR3 protein: CASSQVPSTTSGRAYEQYF; CDR3 DNA: TGTGCCAGCAGCCAAGTACCGTCCACGACTAGCGGGAGGGCCTACGAACAGTACTTC
D gene: NA; V gene: TRBV6-2/TRBV6-3; J gene: TRBJ1-5; CDR3 length: 21; clone size: NA; CDR3 protein: CASSYDLGMSTVVRTNQPQHF; CDR3 DNA: TGTGCCAGCAGTTACGATCTGGGGATGTCTACAGTGGTAAGAACAAATCAGCCCCAGCATTTT
D gene: TRBD1; V gene: TRBV7-9; J gene: TRBJ2-1; CDR3 length: 17; clone size: few; CDR3 protein: CASSWTDRDRAYNEQFF; CDR3 DNA: TGTGCCAGCAGCTGGACCGACCGGGACAGGGCCTACAATGAGCAGTTCTTC
D gene: NA; V gene: TRBV5-1; J gene: TRBJ2-4; CDR3 length: 12; clone size: NA; CDR3 protein: CASSRDRNIQYF; CDR3 DNA: TGCGCCAGCAGCCGTGACAGAAACATTCAGTACTTC
D gene: TRBD2; V gene: TRBV20-1; J gene: TRBJ2-7; CDR3 length: 14; clone size: few; CDR3 protein: CSATRLAGGYEQYF; CDR3 DNA: TGCAGTGCAACAAGACTAGCGGGAGGCTACGAGCAGTACTTC
D gene: TRBD2; V gene: TRBV20-1; J gene: TRBJ2-3; CDR3 length: 15; clone size: NA; CDR3 protein: CSGGTGGPGEDTQYF; CDR3 DNA: TGCAGTGGGGGGACGGGAGGGCCCGGAGAAGATACGCAGTATTTT
D gene: NA; V gene: TRBV4-2; J gene: TRBJ2-1; CDR3 length: 15; clone size: NA; CDR3 protein: CASSQETGNSNEQFF; CDR3 DNA: TGTGCCAGCAGCCAAGAAACGGGAAATAGCAATGAGCAGTTCTTC
D gene: NA; V gene: TRBV9; J gene: TRBJ1-5; CDR3 length: 15; clone size: NA; CDR3 protein: CASSPETGRNQPQHF; CDR3 DNA: TGTGCCAGCAGCCCTGAGACAGGCCGCAATCAGCCCCAGCATTTT
D gene: TRBD2; V gene: TRBV6-5; J gene: TRBJ2-5; CDR3 length: 15; clone size: NA; CDR3 protein: CASTRAGALQETQYF; CDR3 DNA: TGTGCCAGCACCCGAGCGGGGGCGCTACAAGAGACCCAGTACTTC
D gene: TRBD2; V gene: TRBV15; J gene: TRBJ2-5; CDR3 length: 19; clone size: NA; CDR3 protein: CATSMSRGLDFAGQETQYF; CDR3 DNA: TGTGCCACCAGCATGAGCAGGGGACTAGATTTTGCGGGCCAAGAGACCCAGTACTTC
D gene: NA; V gene: TRBV20-1; J gene: TRBJ1-4; CDR3 length: 13; clone size: NA; CDR3 protein: CSGGAKDNEKLFF; CDR3 DNA: TGCAGTGGGGGGGCGAAGGATAATGAAAAACTGTTTTTT
D gene: NA; V gene: TRBV20-1; J gene: TRBJ2-7; CDR3 length: 15; clone size: NA; CDR3 protein: CSARDIRGRRDEQYF; CDR3 DNA: TGCAGTGCTAGAGATATTCGGGGGAGAAGGGACGAGCAGTACTTC
D gene: TRBD2; V gene: TRBV5-1; J gene: TRBJ2-7; CDR3 length: 19; clone size: NA; CDR3 protein: CASSLEGGRAEIRSYEQYF; CDR3 DNA: TGCGCCAGCAGCTTGGAAGGCGGGAGGGCGGAAATTCGCTCCTACGAGCAGTACTTC
D gene: TRBD1; V gene: TRBV29-1; J gene: TRBJ1-2; CDR3 length: 11; clone size: many; CDR3 protein: CSLDRAYGYTF; CDR3 DNA: TGCAGCCTCGACAGGGCCTATGGCTACACCTTC
D gene: NA; V gene: TRBV29-1; J gene: TRBJ1-2; CDR3 length: 11; clone size: NA; CDR3 protein: CSDRELGGYTF; CDR3 DNA: TGCAGCGACAGGGAGCTAGGTGGCTACACCTTC
D gene: NA; V gene: TRBV29-1; J gene: TRBJ2-5; CDR3 length: 12; clone size: NA; CDR3 protein: CSVEPGQETQYF; CDR3 DNA: TGCAGCGTTGAACCGGGACAAGAGACCCAGTACTTC
D gene: NA; V gene: TRBV20-1; J gene: TRBJ1-2; CDR3 length: 14; clone size: NA; CDR3 protein: CSASPGASNYGYTF; CDR3 DNA: TGCAGTGCTTCACCGGGGGCCTCTAACTATGGCTACACCTTC
D gene: NA; V gene: TRBV6-2/TRBV6-3; J gene: TRBJ1-2; CDR3 length: 14; clone size: once; CDR3 protein: CASRAEASLWGYTF; CDR3 DNA: TGTGCCAGCAGGGCAGAAGCAAGCCTATGGGGCTACACCTTC